These 28 T cell receptor beta chains were sequenced from one sample in a study of blood T cell repertoires in COVID-19. Data came from immunoSEQ multiplex PCR; TCRdb stores just in-frame clones and leaves some out. Here the sample spans approximately 140,000 clones, approximately 88% being singletons. The sequenced sample consisted of peripheral blood. The receptors were gathered from a woman of 80 years or more with acute or convalescent COVID-19.

The chain joins TRBV24-1 to TRBJ2-1, with D possibly matching TRBD2 (6 bases). V gave up 9 bases and J gave up 4 bases, with 12 bases separating them. CDR3 size: 13 residues. Germline lookup yields CDR1 KGHDR and CDR2 SFDVKD. The CDR3 loop is CATGDSGYNEQFF. The DNA for the CDR3 is TGTGCCACCGGGGATAGCGGTTACAATGAGCAGTTCTTC.

The chain employs TRBV7-2 and TRBJ2-4; D remains unclear. This CDR3 comprises 14 residues. Trimming pared 5 bases from V and 1 base from J, leaving 9 bases between. Germline CDR1 and CDR2: SGHTA and FQGNSA. The CDR3 sequence is CASSNPKAKNIQYF. In DNA, the CDR3 is TGTGCCAGCAGCAACCCTAAGGCCAAAAACATTCAGTACTTC.

This chain's CDR3 is CASSLRGAETEAFF. In DNA, the CDR3 is TGTGCCAGCAGTTTACGGGGGGCCGAGACTGAAGCTTTCTTT. V is TRBV27 and J is TRBJ1-1; D possibly corresponds to TRBD1 (6 bases). This CDR3 has 14 residues. V lost 2 bases and J 5 bases, leaving 12 bases between the germline ends. CDR1 and CDR2 from the germline V gene are MNHEY and SMNVEV (reference sequence).

The rearrangement joins TRBV19 to TRBJ2-1; TRBD2 matches at 8 bases. Germline V gene sequence: CDR1 LNHDA, CDR2 SQIVND (reference sequence). The CDR3 length is 14 residues. With 9 bases clipped from V and 3 bases from J, the junction kept 7 bases outside the gene matches. CDR3 sequence reads: CASQTSGGYNEQFF. CDR3 bases: TGTGCCAGCCAAACTAGCGGCGGCTACAATGAGCAGTTCTTC.

The gene calls are TRBV18 and TRBJ1-2; 9 bases are shared with TRBD1. The length of the CDR3 is 13 residues. V lost 5 bases, J lost 8 bases, and 6 bases stayed unmatched. CDR1 KGHSH and CDR2 LQKENI come from the germline V gene. The CDR3 loop reads CASSGTGGEGYTF. As DNA, the CDR3 is TGTGCCAGCTCAGGAACAGGGGGCGAAGGCTACACCTTC.

This clone was detected only once. This chain links TRBV6-5 with TRBJ2-1; 11 nucleotides line up with TRBD2. This CDR3 is 16 amino acids long. Germline CDR1 MNHEY, CDR2 SVGAGI. V dropped 0 bases and J dropped 7; count of bases not matched to a gene: 5. CDR3 bases: TGTGCCAGCAGTTACTCCGGGCTAGCGGGAGGAAATGAGCAGTTCTTC. It is translated as CASSYSGLAGGNEQFF.

V is TRBV12-3 or TRBV12-4 and J is TRBJ1-2; D remains unclear. V was shortened by 5 bases and J by 2 bases, with 9 bases between the two germline ends. This CDR3 contains 13 residues. In DNA form, the CDR3 reads TGTGCCAGCAGTAATAACAGAAACTATGGCTACACCTTC. It encodes CASSNNRNYGYTF.

The chain is built from TRBV18 and TRBJ1-5; possibly TRBD1 for D (5 bases). The V and J ends lost 6 bases and 1 base respectively, with 10 bases between them. In germline, CDR1 is KGHSH, CDR2 LQKENI. The CDR3 has 14 amino acids. The CDR3 DNA is TGTGCCAGCTCTCTCGACAGAAGCAATCAGCCCCAGCATTTT. Its protein product is CASSLDRSNQPQHF. Full variable domain (missing parts from reference TRBV18 and TRBJ1-5): NAGVMQNPRHLVRRRGQEARLRCSPMKGHSHVYWYRQLPEEGLKFMVYLQKENIIDESGMPKERFSAEFPKEGPSILRIQQVVRGDSAAYFCASSLDRSNQPQHFGDGTRLSIL.

The chain employs TRBV9 and TRBJ2-1; 8 bases align to TRBD2. Germline CDR1 SGDLS, CDR2 YYNGEE. The CDR3 consists of 14 residues. The ends lost 0 bases at V and 8 bases at J; junction bases unmatched: 4. CDR3 loop: CASSVAGGQYEQFF. The CDR3 bases are TGTGCCAGCAGCGTAGCGGGGGGGCAATATGAGCAGTTCTTC. Based on the CDR3 plus reference TRBV9 and TRBJ2-1, the full variable domain is DSGVTQTPKHLITATGQRVTLRCSPRSGDLSVYWYQQSLDQGLQFLIQYYNGEERAKGNILERFSAQQFPDLHSELNLSSLELGDSALYFCASSVAGGQYEQFFGPGTRLTVL.

The chain recombines TRBV30 with TRBJ1-4, with D unclear. CDR3 size: 14 residues. Germline V lookup: CDR1 GTSNPN, CDR2 SVGIG (reference sequence). Trimming removed 0 bases from V and 0 bases from J, with 5 bases in between. The CDR3 sequence: CAWSVRSTNEKLFF. The CDR3 DNA reads TGTGCCTGGAGTGTGAGGTCAACTAATGAAAAACTGTTTTTT.

The rearrangement links TRBV19 to TRBJ1-2; TRBD1 matches at 7 bases. The CDR3 covers 14 residues. Per germline, CDR1 LNHDA and CDR2 SQIVND (reference sequence). V gave up 4 bases and J gave up 4 bases; unmatched junction bases: 6. The CDR3 sequence: CASSTAGGGYGYTF. The CDR3 DNA follows: TGTGCCAGTAGTACCGCAGGGGGTGGCTATGGCTACACCTTC.

The chain is built from TRBV5-5 and TRBJ1-6; D is perhaps TRBD1 (5 bases). With 5 bases removed from V and 8 bases from J, the gap between germline ends came to 11 bases. The CDR3 consists of 13 residues. Germline lookup yields CDR1 SGHKS and CDR2 YYEKEE (reference sequence). The DNA for the CDR3 is TGTGCCAGCAGGCGGGACTGGGATTCACCCCTCCACTTT. Its protein is CASRRDWDSPLHF. Together with reference TRBV5-5 and TRBJ1-6, the CDR3 gives the full variable domain: DAGVTQSPTHLIKTRGQQVTLRCSPISGHKSVSWYQQVLGQGPQFIFQYYEKEERGRGNFPDRFSARQFPNYSSELNVNALLLGDSALYLCASRRDWDSPLHFGNGTRLTVT.

This chain links TRBV18 with TRBJ1-5; 8 nucleotides align to TRBD1. This CDR3 region has 20 residues. V was clipped by 0 bases and J by 5 bases; unmatched bases: 18. The V gene's germline CDR1 is KGHSH and CDR2 LQKENI. The CDR3 coding sequence is TGTGCCAGCTCACCACCGCCCATATATCGACAGGGGAGAATTTATCAGCCCCAGCATTTT. Translating it yields CASSPPPIYRQGRIYQPQHF.

The rearrangement uses TRBV11-2 and TRBJ2-1; 10 nucleotides align to TRBD2. This CDR3 has 19 residues. Trimming cost V 3 bases and J 0 bases; bases outside gene matches: 11. The V gene's germline CDR1 is SGHAT and CDR2 FQNNGV. This chain's CDR3 is CASSFGTSEPSHSYNEQFF. The DNA of the CDR3 is TGTGCCAGCAGCTTCGGGACTAGCGAGCCTTCACACTCCTACAATGAGCAGTTCTTC.

V and J are TRBV5-6 and TRBJ1-5; 10 nucleotides agree with TRBD1. The germline V gene has CDR1 SGHDT and CDR2 YYEEEE. This CDR3 comprises 13 residues. V lost 3 bases, J lost 7 bases, and 1 base stayed unmatched. In DNA form, the CDR3 reads TGTGCCAGCAGCTCGGACAGGGGGCAGCCCCAGCATTTT. It specifies CASSSDRGQPQHF.

The chain joins TRBV7-2 to TRBJ2-3; 8 nucleotides match TRBD2. There are 16 residues in the CDR3. The V gene's germline CDR1 is SGHTA and CDR2 FQGNSA. V shed 5 bases, J shed 2 bases, and the junction held 9 bases outside the gene matches. In nucleotides, the CDR3 is TGTGCCAGCAGCAGATTAGCGGGGACTCTCACAGATACGCAGTATTTT. Translation gives CASSRLAGTLTDTQYF.

The chain has TRBV19 and TRBJ1-5; D gene uncertain. Germline V gene data show CDR1 as LNHDA and CDR2 as SQIVND (reference sequence). This CDR3 spans 16 amino acids. Trimming shortened V by 2 bases and J by 7 bases, and 18 bases separated the two germline ends. CDR3 in amino acids: CASSISVGAGLQPQHF. The CDR3 region has the DNA TGTGCCAGTAGTATATCGGTTGGAGCGGGTTTACAGCCCCAGCATTTT.

The chain uses TRBV3-1 (or the pseudogene TRBV3-2) and TRBJ1-2; TRBD1 matches at 10 bases. The germline gives CDR1 LGHDT, CDR2 YNNKEL (reference sequence). Trimming cost V 4 bases and J 8 bases; bases outside gene matches: 4. This CDR3 contains 13 residues. The CDR3 sequence: CASSPGTGDGYTF. The DNA for the CDR3 is TGTGCCAGCAGCCCCGGGACAGGGGACGGCTACACCTTC.

This sequence joins TRBV5-1 and TRBJ1-2, with D possibly matching TRBD1 (6 bases). This CDR3 region has 15 residues. From germline, CDR1 is SGHRS and CDR2 YFSETQ. V lost 0 bases and J lost 3, with 12 bases in between. CDR3 loop: CASSLGGPADYGYTF. The CDR3 DNA sequence: TGCGCCAGCAGCTTGGGGGGGCCGGCAGACTATGGCTACACCTTC.

The genes are TRBV27 and TRBJ2-5, with 7 bases matching TRBD1. CDR3 length: 14 amino acids. The V gene end was trimmed by 6 bases and the J gene end by 0 bases; junction bases not matched to a gene: 4. Germline assignment: CDR1 MNHEY and CDR2 SMNVEV (reference sequence). In nucleotides, the CDR3 is TGTGCCAGCAGCCATGGACAGGACCAAGAGACCCAGTACTTC. Translated, it gives CASSHGQDQETQYF.

A few counts support this clone. The chain couples TRBV2 to TRBJ1-4, with D possibly being TRBD1 (6 bases). Germline CDR1 SNHLY, CDR2 FYNNEI. Trimming shortened V by 4 bases and J by 3 bases, and 9 bases separated the two germline ends. The CDR3 has 14 amino acids. CDR3 sequence: CASSAGGPNEKLFF. Written as DNA, the CDR3 is TGTGCCAGCAGTGCGGGGGGCCCTAATGAAAAACTGTTTTTT.

The chain joins TRBV29-1 to TRBJ1-1; a possible D gene is TRBD1 (5 bases). The CDR3 contains 13 residues. CDR1 and CDR2 (germline): SQVTM, ANQGSEA. Trimming took off 7 bases at V and 1 base at J, with 13 bases between the two ends. The chain's CDR3 is CSASRGWNTEAFF. As DNA, the CDR3 is TGCAGCGCCAGCCGGGGGTGGAACACTGAAGCTTTCTTT. The variable domain in full, completed from reference TRBV29-1 and TRBJ1-1, reads SAVISQKPSRDICQRGTSLTIQCQVDSQVTMMFWYRQQPGQSLTLIATANQGSEATYESGFVIDKFPISRPNLTFSTLTVSNMSPEDSSIYLCSASRGWNTEAFFGQGTRLTVV.

The sample holds one count of this clone. In DNA, the CDR3 is TGCGAGAGCTCTGGGGCCAACGTCCTGACTTTC. This translates into CESSGANVLTF. V usage is TRBV20-1 and J usage is TRBJ2-6; no definite D call. The CDR3 has 11 amino acids. Germline V gives CDR1 DFQATT, CDR2 SNEGSKA (reference sequence).

J is TRBJ2-3 and V is TRBV5-1, with no clear D. V was trimmed by 0 bases and J by 2 bases, leaving 7 bases between them. The CDR3 is made up of 14 amino acids. CDR1 and CDR2 (germline): SGHRS, YFSETQ. The CDR3 DNA sequence: TGCGCCAGCAGCTTGGCAGGCCACACAGATACGCAGTATTTT. Protein product: CASSLAGHTDTQYF.

This rearrangement joins TRBV18 to TRBJ2-2; D unresolved. Looked up from germline, CDR1 is KGHSH and CDR2 is LQKENI. The V gene lost 2 bases and the J gene lost 2 bases, with 6 bases spanning the gap. This CDR3 has 14 amino acids. The chain's CDR3 is CASSPDTNTGELFF. The CDR3, as DNA: TGTGCCAGCTCACCAGACACCAACACCGGGGAGCTGTTTTTT. Full variable domain (remainder filled in from reference TRBV18 and TRBJ2-2): NAGVMQNPRHLVRRRGQEARLRCSPMKGHSHVYWYRQLPEEGLKFMVYLQKENIIDESGMPKERFSAEFPKEGPSILRIQQVVRGDSAAYFCASSPDTNTGELFFGEGSRLTVL.

The chain combines TRBV30 with TRBJ1-5; 7 bases fit TRBD1. Looked up from germline, CDR1 is GTSNPN and CDR2 is SVGIG (reference sequence). This CDR3 has 15 amino acids. The V segment lost 2 bases and the J segment 1 base; nucleotides outside the gene matches: 5. CDR3: CAWSQPTGSNQPQHF. The CDR3 coding sequence is TGTGCCTGGAGTCAACCGACAGGGAGCAATCAGCCCCAGCATTTT.

V gene TRBV6-2 or TRBV6-3 combines with J gene TRBJ2-5, with TRBD2 matching over 10 bases. The J segment lost 1 base and the V segment lost 2 bases, leaving 4 bases of the junction unmatched. CDR1 MNHEY and CDR2 SVGEGT come from the germline V gene. The CDR3 is made up of 16 amino acids. The CDR3: CASSYVSGGLQETQYF. CDR3 coding DNA: TGTGCCAGCAGTTACGTTAGCGGGGGGCTCCAAGAGACCCAGTACTTC.

The CDR3 protein is CASSSRVGTEAFF. CDR3 coding DNA: TGTGCCAGCAGTTCCAGGGTGGGCACTGAAGCTTTCTTT. The rearrangement uses TRBV12-3 or TRBV12-4 and TRBJ1-1, with D perhaps TRBD1 (5 bases). With 4 bases removed from V and 4 bases from J, the gap between germline ends came to 10 bases. There are 13 residues in the CDR3.